These T cell receptor beta chains were read from a single sample in a study of blood T cell repertoires in COVID-19. Produced via immunoSEQ multiplex PCR; TCRdb's table is partial and in-frame only. This sample has 50,000 to 80,000 clones; 75% to 95% occur once, and the top ten carry around a tenth. Sequencing used peripheral blood. The origin of the receptors is a woman of 80 years or more with active COVID-19. CDR3s include the opening cysteine and the closing phenylalanine or tryptophan. Fields, in order: J gene, V gene, CDR3 protein.

J gene: TRBJ2-1
V gene: TRBV5-4
CDR3 protein: CASSLKGAPYNEQFF

J gene: TRBJ2-7
V gene: TRBV3-1/TRBV3-2
CDR3 protein: CASSQVQRGGYEQYF

J gene: TRBJ2-7
V gene: TRBV7-2
CDR3 protein: CASSLDRLWARSYEQYF

J gene: TRBJ2-3
V gene: TRBV24-1
CDR3 protein: CATSDPDRATDTQYF

J gene: TRBJ1-2
V gene: TRBV12-3/TRBV12-4
CDR3 protein: CASSPGGSGYTF

J gene: TRBJ1-5
V gene: TRBV14
CDR3 protein: CASSQEVWQFSNQPQHF

J gene: TRBJ1-2
V gene: TRBV29-1
CDR3 protein: CSVDTTPDNYGYTF

J gene: TRBJ1-6
V gene: TRBV5-1
CDR3 protein: CATLSGGGHNSPLHF

J gene: TRBJ2-3
V gene: TRBV24-1
CDR3 protein: CATSEGTSGGKDTQYF

J gene: TRBJ1-3
V gene: TRBV10-3
CDR3 protein: CAISESSQGVSGNTIYF

J gene: TRBJ2-3
V gene: TRBV21-1
CDR3 protein: CASSKEIRYRADTQYF

J gene: TRBJ2-5
V gene: TRBV11-1
CDR3 protein: CASGRGRRGETQYF

J gene: TRBJ2-7
V gene: TRBV3-1/TRBV3-2
CDR3 protein: CASSQEEISGSVEQYF

J gene: TRBJ2-1
V gene: TRBV7-2
CDR3 protein: CASSLVASGGASYNEQFF

J gene: TRBJ2-1
V gene: TRBV4-2
CDR3 protein: CASSQDRTSYNEQFF

J gene: TRBJ2-2
V gene: TRBV6-5
CDR3 protein: CASSNPGTGELFF

J gene: TRBJ1-1
V gene: TRBV3-1/TRBV3-2
CDR3 protein: CASSQAQTGGTEAFF

J gene: TRBJ1-5
V gene: TRBV5-1
CDR3 protein: CASSLAGGSNQPQHF

J gene: TRBJ1-1
V gene: TRBV11-2
CDR3 protein: CASSLATGNTEAFF

J gene: TRBJ2-2
V gene: TRBV27
CDR3 protein: CASRLTAGGRSGELFF

J gene: TRBJ1-1
V gene: TRBV14
CDR3 protein: CASRETGVTEAFF

J gene: TRBJ1-4
V gene: TRBV19
CDR3 protein: CASSIRQGSNEKLFF

J gene: TRBJ2-2
V gene: TRBV7-8
CDR3 protein: CASSPGTSVVTGELFF

J gene: TRBJ1-4
V gene: TRBV3-1/TRBV3-2
CDR3 protein: CASSQGATNEKLFF

J gene: TRBJ2-1
V gene: TRBV5-4
CDR3 protein: CASSLQGSYNEQFF

J gene: TRBJ1-5
V gene: TRBV4-1
CDR3 protein: CASSHPTGQPQHF

J gene: TRBJ2-7
V gene: TRBV6-5
CDR3 protein: CASPSNDYRGYEQYF

J gene: TRBJ2-6
V gene: TRBV19
CDR3 protein: CASSRGADGANVLTF

J gene: TRBJ2-2
V gene: TRBV5-4
CDR3 protein: CASSLGQGRGELFF

J gene: TRBJ1-1
V gene: TRBV30
CDR3 protein: CAWSVRGTVNTEAFF

J gene: TRBJ2-3
V gene: TRBV6-5
CDR3 protein: CASSDDRGQSQYF

J gene: TRBJ1-1
V gene: TRBV10-3
CDR3 protein: CAISERTGVGGTEAFF

J gene: TRBJ1-1
V gene: TRBV3-1/TRBV3-2
CDR3 protein: CASSPNAGPNTEAFF

J gene: TRBJ2-2
V gene: TRBV15
CDR3 protein: CATSRDVGGNGELFF

J gene: TRBJ2-2
V gene: TRBV4-1
CDR3 protein: CASSQDTFGSNTGELFF

J gene: TRBJ1-5
V gene: TRBV24-1
CDR3 protein: CATSPGRVQPQHF